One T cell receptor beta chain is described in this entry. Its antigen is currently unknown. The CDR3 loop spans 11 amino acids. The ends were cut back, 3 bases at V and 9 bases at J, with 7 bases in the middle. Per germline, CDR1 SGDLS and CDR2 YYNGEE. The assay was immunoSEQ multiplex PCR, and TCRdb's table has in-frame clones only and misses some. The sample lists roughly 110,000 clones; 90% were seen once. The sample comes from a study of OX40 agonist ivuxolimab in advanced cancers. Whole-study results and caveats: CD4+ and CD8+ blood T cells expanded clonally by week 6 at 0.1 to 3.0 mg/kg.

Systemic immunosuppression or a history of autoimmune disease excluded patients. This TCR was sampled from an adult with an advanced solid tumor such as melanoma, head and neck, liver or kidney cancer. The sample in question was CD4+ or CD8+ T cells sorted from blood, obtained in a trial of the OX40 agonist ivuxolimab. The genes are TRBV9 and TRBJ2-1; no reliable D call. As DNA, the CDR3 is TGTGCCAGCAGCGAAACGGGTGAGCAGTTCTTC. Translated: CASSETGEQFF. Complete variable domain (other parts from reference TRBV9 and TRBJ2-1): DSGVTQTPKHLITATGQRVTLRCSPRSGDLSVYWYQQSLDQGLQFLIQYYNGEERAKGNILERFSAQQFPDLHSELNLSSLELGDSALYFCASSETGEQFFGPGTRLTVL.